This T cell receptor beta chain was documented in a study of blood T cell repertoires in COVID-19. Germline CDR1 is SGHKS and CDR2 is YYEKEE (reference sequence). This CDR3 contains 13 residues. The junction had 6 bases not matched to a gene; V was cut back by 3 bases and J by 7 bases. The table came from immunoSEQ multiplex PCR; TCRdb's copy has only in-frame clones and leaves some out. This sample has some 82,000 clones, with around four fifths found just once. The specimen was peripheral blood. This TCR was recovered from a man older than 75 with active or convalescent COVID-19. The rearrangement uses TRBV5-5 and TRBJ2-7; 8 bases are shared with TRBD1. Written as DNA, the CDR3 is TGTGCCAGCAGCTCGGTACAGGGGGATGAGCAGTACTTC. This codes for CASSSVQGDEQYF.